This T cell receptor (beta chain) was identified during a study of T cell repertoires in ileal Crohn's disease. This clone was observed a few times. Method: immunoSEQ multiplex PCR; TCRdb's copy keeps in-frame clones and lacks some. The repertoire holds around 6,000 clones, with roughly 80% as singletons. Time point indicated: inflamed ileum from the surgical specimen. The receptor was isolated from an adult with Crohn's disease. Specimen: ileal tissue.

CDR3 region: CASSVGTGSNYGYTF. The CDR3 nucleotides are TGTGCCAGCAGCGTAGGAACAGGATCTAACTATGGCTACACCTTC. V gene TRBV9 combines with J gene TRBJ1-2; a possible D gene is TRBD1 (5 bases). The CDR3 contains 15 residues. CDR1 is SGDLS and CDR2 is YYNGEE in the germline V gene. The V and J ends lost 0 bases and 0 bases respectively, with 9 bases between them.